What follows are 18 T cell receptor beta chains derived from one specimen sequenced in a study of blood T cell repertoires in COVID-19. Profiling relied on immunoSEQ multiplex PCR, and the TCRdb table lists in-frame clones only, not all of them. The repertoire holds over 100,000 clones, approximately 81% seen once, with 3% to 4.5% in the top ten. Sequenced material: peripheral blood. The receptors originated from a woman aged 80 or over with acute or convalescent COVID-19.

This clone was detected only a few times. This sequence joins TRBV5-4 and TRBJ1-2, with D tentatively TRBD1 (5 bases). The V gene's germline CDR1 is SGHNT and CDR2 YYREEE (reference sequence). The germline V and J ends were trimmed by 4 bases and 6 bases, with 16 bases remaining between them. The CDR3 runs to 14 residues. Here the CDR3 reads CASSPSGGANGYTF. The CDR3 nucleotides are TGTGCCAGCAGCCCCTCAGGAGGGGCGAATGGCTACACCTTC.

This rearrangement joins TRBV9 to TRBJ1-2; 8 nucleotides agree with TRBD1. Trimming took 0 bases from V and 6 from J; bases not matched to a gene: 4. The CDR3 runs 14 residues. Looked up from germline, CDR1 is SGDLS and CDR2 is YYNGEE. The CDR3 DNA reads TGTGCCAGCAGCGTAGGACAGGGGAGGCATGGCTACACCTTC. It yields the protein CASSVGQGRHGYTF.

The rearrangement joins TRBV5-4 to TRBJ2-7; a possible D gene is TRBD2 (5 bases). The CDR3 contains 11 residues. CDR1 SGHNT and CDR2 YYREEE come from the germline V gene (reference sequence). V shed 3 bases and J shed 7 bases, with 8 bases lying between them. DNA for the CDR3: TGTGCCAGCAGCTCTCGAGGGGAGCAGTACTTC. It translates to CASSSRGEQYF.

V gene TRBV4-3 combines with J gene TRBJ1-1; TRBD1 is a possible D gene (5 bases). Looked up from germline, CDR1 is LGHNA and CDR2 is YSLEER. The CDR3 spans 13 residues. The V end lost 1 base, the J end lost 6 bases, and 9 bases lay between the germline ends. CDR3 loop: CASSQAGSSEAFF. The CDR3 DNA sequence: TGCGCCAGCAGCCAAGCAGGGTCCTCTGAAGCTTTCTTT.

The chain uses TRBV5-1 and TRBJ1-2, with D tentatively TRBD1 (6 bases). The length of the CDR3 is 14 residues. The ends were cut back, 4 bases at V and 4 bases at J, with 14 bases in the middle. Germline V gives CDR1 SGHRS, CDR2 YFSETQ. This chain's CDR3 is CASSLQGPGYGYTF. The DNA of the CDR3 is TGCGCCAGCAGCCTACAGGGCCCAGGCTATGGCTACACCTTC.

The V call is TRBV5-4, the J call TRBJ2-1; 9 bases are shared with TRBD1. The CDR3 totals 15 residues. With V trimmed by 5 bases and J by 7 bases, 10 bases remained unmatched. From germline, CDR1 is SGHNT and CDR2 YYREEE (reference sequence). Written as DNA, the CDR3 is TGTGCCAGCAGATATACAGGGGGCGCGGGTAATGAGCAGTTCTTC. Its protein product is CASRYTGGAGNEQFF.

The genes are TRBV9 and TRBJ2-5, with TRBD2 matching over 14 bases. The CDR3 covers 14 residues. Germline V gene data show CDR1 as SGDLS and CDR2 as YYNGEE. J lost 5 bases, V lost 9 bases, and 6 bases had no gene match. The CDR3 sequence: CATSRLAGGETQYF. The CDR3 coding sequence is TGTGCCACCTCGAGACTAGCGGGGGGGGAGACCCAGTACTTC.

The V call is TRBV10-3, the J call TRBJ1-2, with D tentatively TRBD1 (6 bases). Trimming took off 0 bases at V and 3 bases at J, with 11 bases between the two ends. The length of the CDR3 is 15 residues. Germline CDR1 ENHRY, CDR2 SYGVKD. This CDR3 reads CAISESRGGDYGYTF. CDR3 sequence (DNA): TGTGCCATCAGTGAGTCGAGGGGGGGTGACTATGGCTACACCTTC.

The chain uses TRBV9 and TRBJ2-7; 10 bases match TRBD1. This CDR3 has 15 residues. V shed 3 bases, J shed 5 bases, and the junction held 8 bases outside the gene matches. Per germline, CDR1 SGDLS and CDR2 YYNGEE. This CDR3 reads CASSALPTGGHEQYF. The CDR3 DNA is TGTGCCAGCAGCGCCCTGCCGACAGGGGGCCACGAGCAGTACTTC.

This chain joins TRBV7-9 and TRBJ1-2; D might be TRBD1 (6 bases). The CDR3 totals 11 residues. Per the germline V gene, CDR1 is SEHNR and CDR2 is FQNEAQ (reference sequence). Trimming pared 3 bases from V and 7 bases from J, leaving 6 bases between. In DNA, the CDR3 is TGTGCCAGCAGCTTCAGGGGTGGCTACACCTTC. Translated: CASSFRGGYTF.

The V and J genes are TRBV5-4 and TRBJ1-5; 7 bases match TRBD1. CDR3 length: 16 residues. Germline V gives CDR1 SGHNT, CDR2 YYREEE (reference sequence). With 4 bases clipped from V and 0 bases from J, the junction kept 7 bases outside the gene matches. The CDR3 DNA is TGTGCCAGCAGCGCCCGGGACAGTCATAGCAATCAGCCCCAGCATTTT. Amino acid sequence: CASSARDSHSNQPQHF.

The table lists this clone with a few counts. The chain links TRBV19 to TRBJ2-3, with D possibly TRBD2 on 5 matching bases. This CDR3 spans 13 amino acids. The germline V gene encodes CDR1 LNHDA and CDR2 SQIVND (reference sequence). The CDR3 reads CGSRNGGTDTQYF. The CDR3 nucleotides read TGTGGATCACGAAACGGGGGCACAGATACGCAGTATTTT.

The J gene is TRBJ2-6, the V gene TRBV6-4, with D uncertain. Germline lookup yields CDR1 MRHNA and CDR2 SNTAGT. The CDR3 consists of 14 residues. V lost 10 bases and J lost 0, with 10 bases in between. CDR3 sequence reads: CATKSGSGANVLTF. Here the CDR3 DNA reads TGTGCCACCAAGTCCGGCTCTGGGGCCAACGTCCTGACTTTC.

V usage is TRBV5-1 and J usage is TRBJ1-1; 8 bases align to TRBD1. V lost 2 bases to trimming and J lost 4 bases; unmatched junction nucleotides: 7. The CDR3 sequence is 15 residues long. The V gene's germline CDR1 is SGHRS and CDR2 YFSETQ. For the CDR3, the DNA is TGCGCCAGCAGCTTACAAGCAGGGGGCCTCACTGAAGCTTTCTTT. This translates into CASSLQAGGLTEAFF.

CDR3 coding DNA: TGTGCCAGCAGTCCCCTCGGGAGGGGGGACACTGAAGCTTTCTTT. Translation gives CASSPLGRGDTEAFF. V usage is TRBV27 and J usage is TRBJ1-1; weak D call: TRBD1 (6 bases). Germline-derived CDR1 and CDR2 are MNHEY and SMNVEV (reference sequence). This CDR3 comprises 15 residues. Trimming stripped 5 bases from V and 3 bases from J, with 16 bases between.

On this clone itself: Other nucleotide sequences in the sample specify the same CDR3. CDR3 nucleotide sequence: TGTGCCAGCAGCCCGCGGACTAGCGGGGGGGCCGGGAATGAGCAGTTCTTC. Translating it yields CASSPRTSGGAGNEQFF. The rearrangement uses TRBV4-2 and TRBJ2-1, with 15 bases fitting TRBD2. Germline V gives CDR1 LGHNA, CDR2 YNFKEQ. V was clipped by 4 bases and J by 7 bases; unmatched bases: 8. The CDR3 sequence is 17 residues long.

The chain couples TRBV5-1 to TRBJ2-5, with a tentative D call TRBD1 (6 bases). Germline loops: CDR1 SGHRS, CDR2 YFSETQ. V shed 0 bases and J shed 5 bases, with 17 bases lying between them. The CDR3 totals 16 residues. CDR3 protein: CASSLVLDSELETQYF. CDR3 DNA sequence: TGCGCCAGCAGCTTGGTACTGGACAGTGAGCTGGAGACCCAGTACTTC.

The chain is built from TRBV5-1 and TRBJ2-7; the D gene is possibly TRBD2 (5 bases). Germline assignment: CDR1 SGHRS and CDR2 YFSETQ. V lost 5 bases to trimming and J lost 0 bases, with 15 bases between them. The CDR3 spans 15 residues. CDR3 in amino acids: CASSPRASSSYEQYF. The CDR3 DNA follows: TGCGCCAGCAGTCCGCGGGCCTCGAGCTCCTACGAGCAGTACTTC.